This entry lists 25 T cell receptor beta chains sequenced from one sample in a study of T cells in localized non-small cell lung cancer. Here immunoSEQ multiplex PCR was the method, and the copy in TCRdb shows in-frame clones only, minus some. The sample lists 53,000 or so clones; 90% to 95% were seen once. The material sequenced was peripheral blood, taken before any cancer treatment. The receptors shown here come from a man aged 35 to 70 with stage I lung adenocarcinoma.

The chain recombines TRBV7-9 with TRBJ1-1; 9 bases line up with TRBD1. The germline V gene has CDR1 SEHNR and CDR2 FQNEAQ (reference sequence). The CDR3 runs to 15 residues. V was pared by 2 bases and J by 4 bases, with 5 bases of the junction left unmatched. Here the CDR3 DNA reads TGTGCCAGCAGCTTAATCGGGACAGGGAGCACTGAAGCTTTCTTT. Translation: CASSLIGTGSTEAFF. Based on the CDR3 plus reference TRBV7-9 and TRBJ1-1, the full variable domain is DTGVSQNPRHKITKRGQNVTFRCDPISEHNRLYWYRQTLGQGPEFLTYFQNEAQLEKSRLLSDRFSAERPKGSFSTLEIQRTEQGDSAMYLCASSLIGTGSTEAFFGQGTRLTVV.

This clone was seen a single time. The rearrangement uses TRBV4-1 and TRBJ1-5, with 9 bases lining up with TRBD1. This CDR3 spans 15 amino acids. After removal of 4 bases from V and 7 bases from J, the junction contained 8 bases not matched to a gene. CDR1 and CDR2 (germline): MGHRA, YSYEKL. CDR3 DNA: TGCGCCAGCAGCCCACAAGGACAGGGGCAACAGCCCCAGCATTTT. It is translated as CASSPQGQGQQPQHF.

The rearrangement uses TRBV10-2 and TRBJ2-5; 10 nucleotides agree with TRBD1. The CDR3 consists of 16 residues. J gave up 5 bases and V 4 bases, and 10 bases lay outside the gene matches. Germline assignment: CDR1 WSHSY and CDR2 SAAADI. This chain's CDR3 is CASSGGGTGVYETQYF. CDR3 DNA: TGCGCCAGCAGTGGCGGGGGGACAGGGGTTTATGAGACCCAGTACTTC.

This sequence joins TRBV7-2 and TRBJ2-3, with 8 bases that match TRBD2. Germline CDR1 SGHTA, CDR2 FQGNSA. The CDR3 runs to 15 residues. Unmatched junction bases numbered 6, after V lost 0 bases and J lost 7 bases. CDR3 DNA sequence: TGTGCCAGCAGCTTAGCCAGCGGGAGAGTTCATACGCAGTATTTT. Its translation is CASSLASGRVHTQYF.

The chain joins TRBV5-1 to TRBJ2-5; 9 bases fit TRBD2. This CDR3 comprises 14 residues. V gave up 2 bases and J gave up 3 bases; unmatched junction bases: 2. The germline CDR1 and CDR2 sequences are SGHRS and YFSETQ. CDR3 residues: CASSFLAGEETQYF. In DNA form, the CDR3 reads TGCGCCAGCAGCTTTTTAGCGGGAGAAGAGACCCAGTACTTC.

The chain has TRBV30 and TRBJ2-1, with 11 bases lining up with TRBD2. CDR3 length: 15 residues. Per the germline V gene, CDR1 is GTSNPN and CDR2 is SVGIG (reference sequence). V lost 4 bases, J lost 4 bases, and 6 bases stayed unmatched. CDR3 region: CAWTPLAGGYNEQFF. CDR3 DNA sequence: TGTGCCTGGACCCCCCTAGCGGGAGGTTACAATGAGCAGTTCTTC.

The V gene is TRBV18, the J gene TRBJ2-1; 11 nucleotides line up with TRBD1. Unmatched junction bases numbered 6, after V lost 5 bases and J lost 3 bases. Germline V gives CDR1 KGHSH, CDR2 LQKENI. The CDR3 sequence is 16 residues long. Here the CDR3 reads CASSSRDRGFYNEQFF. DNA of the CDR3: TGTGCCAGCTCATCTCGGGACAGGGGGTTCTACAATGAGCAGTTCTTC.

This clone was counted ten times or more. The V gene is TRBV4-1, the J gene TRBJ2-7; 7 bases align to TRBD1. Germline V gene sequence: CDR1 MGHRA, CDR2 YSYEKL. V dropped 3 bases and J dropped 3; count of bases not matched to a gene: 17. The CDR3 loop spans 18 amino acids. DNA for the CDR3: TGCGCCAGCAGCCAGGCCGACGGGACAGCCCCCTCGGGCTACGAGCAGTACTTC. Its protein is CASSQADGTAPSGYEQYF.

This rearrangement joins TRBV19 to TRBJ2-1; 7 nucleotides match TRBD2. The CDR3 covers 15 residues. V dropped 6 bases and J dropped 1; count of bases not matched to a gene: 6. Per germline, CDR1 LNHDA and CDR2 SQIVND (reference sequence). The CDR3 loop is CASRGRESSYNEQFF. CDR3 sequence (DNA): TGTGCCAGTAGGGGGCGGGAGTCTTCCTACAATGAGCAGTTCTTC.

This chain uses TRBV4-3 with TRBJ2-5, with unresolved D. The ends were cut back, 1 base at V and 5 bases at J, with 8 bases in the middle. The CDR3 spans 13 residues. CDR1 and CDR2 from the germline V gene are LGHNA and YSLEER. For the CDR3, the DNA is TGCGCCAGCAGCCAAGCCATCAGTGAGACCCAGTACTTC. This sequence encodes CASSQAISETQYF.

V is TRBV19 and J is TRBJ2-1, with D perhaps being TRBD1 or TRBD2 (5 bases each). Trimming stripped 6 bases from V and 4 bases from J, with 16 bases between. This CDR3 spans 15 amino acids. Germline V gives CDR1 LNHDA, CDR2 SQIVND (reference sequence). The chain's CDR3 is CASSPGRELYNEQFF. In nucleotides, the CDR3 is TGTGCCAGTAGCCCAGGCAGGGAGTTGTACAATGAGCAGTTCTTC.

The chain joins TRBV5-6 to TRBJ2-4; TRBD1 aligns across 7 bases. Germline-derived CDR1 and CDR2 are SGHDT and YYEEEE. The V and J ends lost 0 bases and 3 bases, in that order; junction bases with no gene match: 15. The CDR3 consists of 19 residues. For the CDR3, the DNA is TGTGCCAGCAGCTTGGTTGGGGACAGAGGGAGAGGGGACAAAAACATTCAGTACTTC. Its protein product is CASSLVGDRGRGDKNIQYF.

The rearrangement joins TRBV15 to TRBJ2-7, with D perhaps TRBD2 (5 bases). The V gene's germline CDR1 is LNHNV and CDR2 YYDKDF (reference sequence). The CDR3 length is 12 residues. Trimming cost V 4 bases and J 4 bases, with 8 bases left between them. CDR3 nucleotide sequence: TGTGCCACCAGCACACTAGGGTACGAGCAGTACTTC. This encodes CATSTLGYEQYF.

The V call is TRBV9, the J call TRBJ1-2; D remains ambiguous. Per germline, CDR1 SGDLS and CDR2 YYNGEE. Trimming removed 1 base from V and 4 bases from J, with 11 bases in between. CDR3 length: 14 residues. The CDR3 sequence: CASSVRSAFYGYTF. The CDR3 DNA is TGTGCCAGCAGCGTACGGTCAGCCTTCTATGGCTACACCTTC.

A single count supports this clone. The chain employs TRBV28 and TRBJ2-1; D assignment may be TRBD1 or TRBD2 (5 bases each). V lost 8 bases to trimming and J lost 0 bases, with 11 bases between them. The germline CDR1 and CDR2 sequences are MDHEN and SYDVKM. This CDR3 contains 14 residues. The CDR3 nucleotides are TGTGCCAGCCGGGGCGGTACCTCCTACAATGAGCAGTTCTTC. Its translation: CASRGGTSYNEQFF. Full variable domain (missing parts from reference TRBV28 and TRBJ2-1): DVKVTQSSRYLVKRTGEKVFLECVQDMDHENMFWYRQDPGLGLRLIYFSYDVKMKEKGDIPEGYSVSREKKERFSLILESASTNQTSMYLCASRGGTSYNEQFFGPGTRLTVL.

The gene calls are TRBV29-1 and TRBJ2-5; D not certain. There are 11 residues in the CDR3. CDR1 and CDR2 from the germline V gene are SQVTM and ANQGSEA. Trimming removed 7 bases at V and 2 bases at J, with 8 bases between. CDR3 amino acids: CSDRPQETQYF. The CDR3 nucleotides are TGCAGCGATCGACCACAAGAGACCCAGTACTTC.

This chain connects TRBV19 to TRBJ1-3; D remains ambiguous. The length of the CDR3 is 13 residues. CDR1 LNHDA and CDR2 SQIVND come from the germline V gene (reference sequence). Trimming removed 7 bases at V and 4 bases at J, with 11 bases between. As DNA, the CDR3 is TGTGCCAGTATATTTCTGGGGGGAAACACCATATATTTT. Translating gives CASIFLGGNTIYF. Variable domain in full (rest from reference TRBV19 and TRBJ1-3): DGGITQSPKYLFRKEGQNVTLSCEQNLNHDAMYWYRQDPGQGLRLIYYSQIVNDFQKGDIAEGYSVSREKKESFPLTVTSAQKNPTAFYLCASIFLGGNTIYFGEGSWLTVV.

The chain recombines TRBV18 with TRBJ2-1; D call uncertain. CDR1 and CDR2 (germline): KGHSH, LQKENI. This CDR3 is built from 16 residues. Deletions cut 0 bases from V and 6 bases from J, with 15 bases between. The CDR3 coding sequence is TGTGCCAGCTCACCACCGTCAGTATTACTTCCCAATGAGCAGTTCTTC. Translation gives CASSPPSVLLPNEQFF. Based on the CDR3 plus reference TRBV18 and TRBJ2-1, the full variable domain is NAGVMQNPRHLVRRRGQEARLRCSPMKGHSHVYWYRQLPEEGLKFMVYLQKENIIDESGMPKERFSAEFPKEGPSILRIQQVVRGDSAAYFCASSPPSVLLPNEQFFGPGTRLTVL.

This clone has only one observation. The V gene is TRBV6-5, the J gene TRBJ1-1, with D possibly matching TRBD1 (5 bases). Trimming cost V 2 bases and J 4 bases, with 17 bases left between them. Looked up from germline, CDR1 is MNHEY and CDR2 is SVGAGI. This CDR3 comprises 16 residues. The CDR3 DNA is TGTGCCAGCAGTTACGACCTCCCCCGGGGCGGCACTGAAGCTTTCTTT. Translating gives CASSYDLPRGGTEAFF.

This clone has only one observation. V gene TRBV2 combines with J gene TRBJ2-7; D remains ambiguous. The V gene lost 0 bases and the J gene lost 1 base, with 13 bases spanning the gap. The CDR3 is 16 amino acids. Germline CDR1 and CDR2: SNHLY and FYNNEI. CDR3 DNA: TGTGCCAGCAGTGAAGCGCTTACAGTTGCATCCTACGAGCAGTACTTC. The encoded protein is CASSEALTVASYEQYF.

The rearrangement joins TRBV25-1 to TRBJ2-3; a weak D match, TRBD2 (6 bases). This CDR3 has 10 residues. The V end lost 6 bases, the J end lost 8 bases, and 6 bases lay between the germline ends. The germline V gene has CDR1 MGHDK and CDR2 SYGVNS. The CDR3 nucleotides are TGTGCCAGCAGGGAGGGTACGCAGTATTTT. It translates to CASREGTQYF.

This clone was observed once. The CDR3 DNA is TGTGCCAGCATTGGGGGACGAGGGCAGTTCTTC. Protein product: CASIGGRGQFF. The V gene is TRBV2, the J gene TRBJ2-1; D assignment may be TRBD1 or TRBD2 (5 bases each). The CDR3 is made up of 11 amino acids. V was pared by 7 bases and J by 12 bases, with 13 bases between. Germline assignment: CDR1 SNHLY and CDR2 FYNNEI.

V gene TRBV27 combines with J gene TRBJ2-1; the match to TRBD1 covers 7 bases. With V trimmed by 5 bases and J by 4 bases, 5 bases remained unmatched. Per germline, CDR1 MNHEY and CDR2 SMNVEV (reference sequence). The CDR3 consists of 14 residues. CDR3 in DNA: TGTGCCAGCAGTCCGGGACAGAGATACAATGAGCAGTTCTTC. This codes for CASSPGQRYNEQFF.

The rearrangement links TRBV27 to TRBJ2-2; maybe TRBD1 (5 bases). Germline-derived CDR1 and CDR2 are MNHEY and SMNVEV (reference sequence). This CDR3 contains 16 residues. V was trimmed by 3 bases and J by 1 base, leaving 12 bases between them. CDR3 nucleotides: TGTGCCAGCAGTTTGTACAGGAACCAGAACACCGGGGAGCTGTTTTTT. Translating it yields CASSLYRNQNTGELFF.

V usage is TRBV5-1 and J usage is TRBJ2-7; 9 positions match TRBD2. The CDR3 contains 16 residues. Per the germline V gene, CDR1 is SGHRS and CDR2 is YFSETQ. Trimming at V came to 4 bases and at J to 5 bases, leaving 13 bases not matched to a gene. The CDR3 region is CASSTTRAGGSNEQYF. CDR3 DNA: TGCGCCAGCAGCACCACTAGGGCGGGAGGGTCCAACGAGCAGTACTTC. Based on the CDR3 plus reference TRBV5-1 and TRBJ2-7, the full variable domain is KAGVTQTPRYLIKTRGQQVTLSCSPISGHRSVSWYQQTPGQGLQFLFEYFSETQRNKGNFPGRFSGRQFSNSRSEMNVSTLELGDSALYLCASSTTRAGGSNEQYFGPGTRLTVT.